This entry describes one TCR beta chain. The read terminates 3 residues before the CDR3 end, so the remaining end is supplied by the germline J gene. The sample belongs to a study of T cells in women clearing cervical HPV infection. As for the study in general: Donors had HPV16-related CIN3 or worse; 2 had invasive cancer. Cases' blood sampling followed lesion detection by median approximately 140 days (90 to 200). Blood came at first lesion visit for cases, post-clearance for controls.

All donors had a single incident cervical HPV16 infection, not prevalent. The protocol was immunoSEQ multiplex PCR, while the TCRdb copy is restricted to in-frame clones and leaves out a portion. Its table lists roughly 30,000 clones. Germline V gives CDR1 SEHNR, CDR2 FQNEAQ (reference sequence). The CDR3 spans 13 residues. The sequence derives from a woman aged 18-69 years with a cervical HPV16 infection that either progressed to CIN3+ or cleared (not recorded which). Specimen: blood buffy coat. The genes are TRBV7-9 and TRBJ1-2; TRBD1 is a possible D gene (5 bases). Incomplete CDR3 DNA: TGTGCCAGCAGTTCCCAGAGGGGTAATGAC. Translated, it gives CASSSQRGND. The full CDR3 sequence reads CASSSQRGNDYTF.